The 27 T cell receptor beta chains listed next were all sequenced from one sample in a study of control samples from healthy donors and cancer patients. Sequenced by immunoSEQ multiplex PCR; TCRdb stores in-frame clones only, minus some. Among about 100,000 clones listed, about 88% were seen once. The source material was blood. The receptors derive from a woman aged 45 to 65 in good health.

The V and J genes are TRBV7-3 and TRBJ2-1, with TRBD2 identical over 11 bases. V was pared by 5 bases and J by 6 bases, with 3 bases of the junction left unmatched. The CDR3 extends over 14 amino acids. Looked up from germline, CDR1 is SGHTA and CDR2 is FQGTGA. The CDR3: CASSQTSGVNEQFF. For the CDR3, the DNA is TGTGCCAGCAGCCAGACTAGCGGGGTCAATGAGCAGTTCTTC.

The V gene is TRBV6-5, the J gene TRBJ1-3; TRBD1 is a possible D gene (5 bases). Trimming removed 7 bases at V and 7 bases at J, with 17 bases between. Germline assignment: CDR1 MNHEY and CDR2 SVGAGI. The length of the CDR3 is 14 residues. CDR3 sequence (DNA): TGTGCCAGCAAGATGGGGGTGTTTTCCAACACCATATATTTT. It specifies CASKMGVFSNTIYF.

The chain is built from TRBV7-2 and TRBJ1-5, with no clear D. Germline values: CDR1 SGHTA, CDR2 FQGNSA. CDR3 length equals 17 residues. V was trimmed by 3 bases and J by 0 bases, leaving 15 bases between them. CDR3 DNA sequence: TGTGCCAGCAGCTTCTCTCTGATATTGAGTAGCAATCAGCCCCAGCATTTT. Protein product: CASSFSLILSSNQPQHF.

The V gene is TRBV9, the J gene TRBJ2-2; 12 positions match TRBD2. Germline values: CDR1 SGDLS, CDR2 YYNGEE. The V and J ends lost 3 bases and 4 bases, in that order; junction bases with no gene match: 4. CDR3 length: 16 residues. CDR3 residues: CASSAGLAGFTGELFF. The CDR3 coding sequence is TGTGCCAGCAGCGCAGGACTAGCGGGGTTCACCGGGGAGCTGTTTTTT. Filled out from reference TRBV9 and TRBJ2-2, the complete variable domain reads DSGVTQTPKHLITATGQRVTLRCSPRSGDLSVYWYQQSLDQGLQFLIQYYNGEERAKGNILERFSAQQFPDLHSELNLSSLELGDSALYFCASSAGLAGFTGELFFGEGSRLTVL.

This clone was counted between two and nine times. This chain uses TRBV4-1 with TRBJ1-5; D is perhaps TRBD1 (5 bases). Germline V gene lookup returns CDR1 MGHRA and CDR2 YSYEKL. Trimming left V 4 bases short and J 11 bases short, with 18 bases between. The CDR3 runs 14 residues. CDR3 sequence reads: CASSPSQGGRAQHF. CDR3 nucleotides: TGCGCCAGCAGCCCAAGTCAGGGTGGTCGAGCCCAGCATTTT.

The genes are TRBV5-6 and TRBJ2-4; D perhaps matches TRBD2 (5 bases). Per the germline V gene, CDR1 is SGHDT and CDR2 is YYEEEE. V was cut by 4 bases and J by 1 base, with 18 bases left in between. The CDR3 has 17 amino acids. The DNA for the CDR3 is TGTGCCAGCAGCCCGCTCCGGGGAGCTGCGGCCAAAAACATTCAGTACTTC. Its protein is CASSPLRGAAAKNIQYF.

The rearrangement joins TRBV3-1 (or the pseudogene TRBV3-2) to TRBJ1-1, with D unresolved. The V and J ends lost 4 bases and 4 bases respectively, with 13 bases between them. This CDR3 has 14 residues. The V gene's germline CDR1 is LGHDT and CDR2 YNNKEL (reference sequence). The CDR3 DNA is TGTGCCAGCAGCCGAGCTCAACTGACCACTGAAGCTTTCTTT. It specifies CASSRAQLTTEAFF.

This rearrangement joins TRBV7-3 to TRBJ2-4; TRBD1 aligns across 7 bases. CDR3 length: 16 amino acids. V lost 5 bases to trimming and J lost 0 bases; unmatched junction nucleotides: 7. Germline-derived CDR1 and CDR2 are SGHTA and FQGTGA. CDR3 sequence (DNA): TGTGCCAGCAGCCCAACAGGGGCCTTAGCCAAAAACATTCAGTACTTC. Its translation is CASSPTGALAKNIQYF.

The chain employs TRBV4-1 and TRBJ1-1; no clear D. V shed 4 bases and J shed 8 bases, with 11 bases lying between them. There are 12 residues in the CDR3. Per the germline V gene, CDR1 is MGHRA and CDR2 is YSYEKL. The CDR3, as DNA: TGCGCCAGCAGCCTCGGCCCTTCGGAAGCTTTCTTT. Its protein is CASSLGPSEAFF.

The chain has TRBV4-1 and TRBJ1-6; D perhaps matches TRBD1 (6 bases). The V gene lost 1 base and the J gene lost 10 bases, with 20 bases spanning the gap. The germline V gene has CDR1 MGHRA and CDR2 YSYEKL. This CDR3 comprises 17 residues. The CDR3 loop reads CASSQAPDSNTGSPLHF. DNA of the CDR3: TGCGCCAGCAGCCAAGCCCCGGACAGTAACACTGGATCACCCCTCCACTTT.

The CDR3, as DNA: TGTGCCACCAGCAGAGCCCGGGGGGCCACTAATGAAAAACTGTTTTTT. It specifies CATSRARGATNEKLFF. The rearrangement links TRBV15 to TRBJ1-4, with D maybe TRBD1 (6 bases). V was clipped by 1 base and J by 2 bases, with 11 bases between them. The CDR3 contains 16 residues. The germline V gene encodes CDR1 LNHNV and CDR2 YYDKDF (reference sequence).

The chain has TRBV9 and TRBJ1-1; D is undetermined. In germline, CDR1 is SGDLS, CDR2 YYNGEE. The CDR3 runs 14 residues. The V end lost 4 bases, the J end lost 5 bases, and 15 bases lay between the germline ends. CDR3 in amino acids: CASSRAGVNTEAFF. For the CDR3, the DNA is TGTGCCAGCAGCAGGGCAGGCGTTAATACTGAAGCTTTCTTT. Together with reference TRBV9 and TRBJ1-1, the CDR3 gives the full variable domain: DSGVTQTPKHLITATGQRVTLRCSPRSGDLSVYWYQQSLDQGLQFLIQYYNGEERAKGNILERFSAQQFPDLHSELNLSSLELGDSALYFCASSRAGVNTEAFFGQGTRLTVV.

The count of this clone is one. The chain employs TRBV27 and TRBJ1-5, with unresolved D. The V end was cut by 8 bases, the J end by 6 bases, with 17 bases between. The CDR3 extends over 14 amino acids. Germline CDR1 and CDR2: MNHEY and SMNVEV (reference sequence). CDR3 residues: CASVAWGSGQPQHF. The DNA of the CDR3 is TGTGCCAGCGTCGCGTGGGGATCGGGTCAGCCCCAGCATTTT.

The CDR3 loop is CASSWGQGSRTQYF. The CDR3 nucleotides read TGTGCCAGCAGCTGGGGACAGGGGAGCCGTACGCAGTATTTT. This chain joins TRBV5-4 and TRBJ2-3; 10 bases are shared with TRBD1. CDR3 length: 14 residues. The trim removed 3 bases at V and 8 bases at J, leaving 6 bases unmatched. Germline loops: CDR1 SGHNT, CDR2 YYREEE (reference sequence).

This sequence joins TRBV19 and TRBJ2-2; the D gene is possibly TRBD2 (5 bases). The CDR3 covers 16 residues. Germline V CDR1 and CDR2: LNHDA, SQIVND (reference sequence). The ends were cut back, 7 bases at V and 1 base at J, with 16 bases in the middle. The CDR3: CASTSQLALNTGELFF. For the CDR3, the DNA is TGTGCCAGTACCTCACAGCTAGCCTTGAACACCGGGGAGCTGTTTTTT.

The V gene is TRBV5-1, the J gene TRBJ2-1; no clear D. V lost 7 bases and J 8 bases, leaving 16 bases between the germline ends. The CDR3 is 13 amino acids. CDR1 is SGHRS, CDR2 YFSETQ, per germline. The CDR3 loop is CASHGPFPDEQFF. The CDR3 nucleotides read TGCGCCAGCCATGGCCCTTTCCCCGATGAGCAGTTCTTC. The full variable domain, with the rest looked up from reference TRBV5-1 and TRBJ2-1, is KAGVTQTPRYLIKTRGQQVTLSCSPISGHRSVSWYQQTPGQGLQFLFEYFSETQRNKGNFPGRFSGRQFSNSRSEMNVSTLELGDSALYLCASHGPFPDEQFFGPGTRLTVL.

V usage is TRBV21-1 and J usage is TRBJ2-1; the table gives TRBD2 as D, unverified against the DNA. TRBV21-1 is flagged as a pseudogene. The CDR3 contains 12 residues. The CDR3 sequence: CASSPRDYQQFF. CDR3 DNA: TGTGCCAGCAGCCCCCGGGACTATCAGCAGTTCTTC.

This CDR3 reads CASSSLTRQGRGYTF. CDR3 sequence (DNA): TGTGCCAGCAGCTCTTTAACGCGACAGGGACGAGGCTACACCTTC. V is TRBV5-4 and J is TRBJ1-2, with 7 bases fitting TRBD1. There are 15 residues in the CDR3. Germline loops: CDR1 SGHNT, CDR2 YYREEE (reference sequence). J lost 8 bases, V lost 3 bases, and 13 bases had no gene match.

The rearrangement uses TRBV2 and TRBJ1-3; D uncertain. CDR3 length equals 12 residues. Germline V gene data show CDR1 as SNHLY and CDR2 as FYNNEI. V shed 7 bases and J shed 0 bases, with 4 bases lying between them. In nucleotides, the CDR3 is TGTGCCAGCAAACCCTCTGGAAACACCATATATTTT. As protein: CASKPSGNTIYF. Full variable domain (missing parts from reference TRBV2 and TRBJ1-3): EPEVTQTPSHQVTQMGQEVILRCVPISNHLYFYWYRQILGQKVEFLVSFYNNEISEKSEIFDDQFSVERPDGSNFTLKIRSTKLEDSAMYFCASKPSGNTIYFGEGSWLTVV.

The CDR3 region has the DNA TGTGCCAGTACCCCTTGGGGTAGCGGGGGCTCAGCAGATACGCAGTATTTT. Its protein product is CASTPWGSGGSADTQYF. The V call is TRBV19, the J call TRBJ2-3, with 9 bases matching TRBD2. The CDR3 covers 17 residues. V lost 7 bases to trimming and J lost 4 bases; unmatched junction nucleotides: 15. Germline assignment: CDR1 LNHDA and CDR2 SQIVND (reference sequence).

V usage is TRBV12-3 or TRBV12-4 and J usage is TRBJ2-7; unclear D gene. V lost 3 bases and J lost 13, with 13 bases in between. This CDR3 is 11 amino acids long. CDR3 sequence (DNA): TGTGCCAGCAGTTTCGGAGACCTGCCTTACTTC. This sequence encodes CASSFGDLPYF.

The chain is built from TRBV1 and TRBJ1-3; the table's D call of TRBD1 was not tested on the DNA. TRBV1 is a pseudogene segment. CDR3 length: 16 amino acids. The CDR3 is CTSTLWDTDSGNTIYF. The CDR3 nucleotides read TGCACCAGCACCCTATGGGACACTGACTCTGGAAACACCATATATTTT.

This clone was observed a few times. The genes are TRBV30 and TRBJ1-1; D gene uncertain. V was trimmed by 2 bases and J by 1 base, leaving 5 bases between them. This CDR3 spans 12 amino acids. Germline V gene lookup returns CDR1 GTSNPN and CDR2 SVGIG (reference sequence). CDR3 residues: CAWSLGNTEAFF. The CDR3 DNA sequence: TGTGCCTGGAGTCTTGGGAACACTGAAGCTTTCTTT.

This chain connects TRBV5-1 to TRBJ1-5, with D perhaps matching TRBD1 (5 bases). Per the germline V gene, CDR1 is SGHRS and CDR2 is YFSETQ. V was cut by 0 bases and J by 2 bases, with 15 bases left in between. The CDR3 covers 17 residues. This chain's CDR3 is CASSLDFRAEGNQPQHF. The CDR3 nucleotides read TGCGCCAGCAGCTTGGATTTCAGGGCTGAAGGCAATCAGCCCCAGCATTTT.

The chain is built from TRBV2 and TRBJ2-1; D remains ambiguous. The CDR3 totals 16 residues. Germline V gives CDR1 SNHLY, CDR2 FYNNEI. The ends were cut back, 2 bases at V and 3 bases at J, with 14 bases in the middle. CDR3 protein: CASSESLTSGYNEQFF. CDR3 nucleotides: TGTGCCAGCAGTGAATCCCTAACAAGTGGCTACAATGAGCAGTTCTTC.

The chain is built from TRBV27 and TRBJ1-1; possible D gene TRBD1, 5 bases. CDR1 MNHEY and CDR2 SMNVEV come from the germline V gene (reference sequence). The CDR3 loop spans 14 amino acids. V was cut by 2 bases and J by 6 bases, with 13 bases left in between. CDR3 region: CASSLGIGAPEAFF. The CDR3 bases are TGTGCCAGCAGTTTAGGGATAGGGGCACCTGAAGCTTTCTTT.

The chain employs TRBV9 and TRBJ2-1, with TRBD2 identical over 7 bases. V lost 4 bases to trimming and J lost 8 bases; unmatched junction nucleotides: 12. Germline V lookup: CDR1 SGDLS, CDR2 YYNGEE. This CDR3 comprises 15 residues. The CDR3 loop reads CASSSRPLASDEQFF. The CDR3 DNA reads TGTGCCAGCAGCTCCCGCCCACTAGCGAGCGATGAGCAGTTCTTC.